What follows are 13 T cell receptor beta chains derived from one specimen sequenced in a study of control samples from healthy donors and cancer patients. The data were produced by immunoSEQ multiplex PCR, yet TCRdb's version contains in-frame clones alone and is incomplete. The table includes more than 75,000 clones, roughly 89% detected once. Sequencing used blood. Receptors were obtained from a man aged 50-60 years in good health.

The chain combines TRBV29-1 with TRBJ1-3, with unresolved D. Germline V CDR1 and CDR2: SQVTM, ANQGSEA. Trimming removed 4 bases from V and 2 bases from J, with 6 bases in between. This CDR3 region has 12 residues. Here the CDR3 DNA reads TGCAGCGTTGTCAATACTGGAAACACCATATATTTT. Translated: CSVVNTGNTIYF.

As for this clone: This CDR3 is also generated by other DNA sequences in the sample. This chain links TRBV5-6 with TRBJ1-5, with 8 positions matching TRBD1. The CDR3 totals 14 residues. Germline CDR1 SGHDT, CDR2 YYEEEE. V dropped 2 bases and J dropped 5; count of bases not matched to a gene: 3. The CDR3 here is CASSFGQGDQPQHF. CDR3 sequence (DNA): TGTGCCAGCAGCTTCGGACAGGGCGATCAGCCCCAGCATTTT.

The chain combines TRBV24-1 with TRBJ1-1, with 8 bases that match TRBD1. V shed 3 bases, J shed 7 bases, and the junction held 3 bases outside the gene matches. This CDR3 is 13 amino acids long. CDR1 and CDR2 from the germline V gene are KGHDR and SFDVKD. The CDR3, as DNA: TGTGCCACCAGTGATGACAGGGGAGGTGAAGCTTTCTTT. Translating it yields CATSDDRGGEAFF.

The chain couples TRBV2 to TRBJ1-5, with 7 positions matching TRBD1. Germline CDR1 reads SNHLY; CDR2 reads FYNNEI. The CDR3 contains 15 residues. V gave up 6 bases and J gave up 6 bases; unmatched junction bases: 11. The CDR3 spells CASRPQGGAGQPQHF. The CDR3 DNA reads TGTGCCAGCAGACCTCAGGGGGGTGCGGGTCAGCCCCAGCATTTT.

The rearrangement joins TRBV5-4 to TRBJ1-4; no clear D. Trimming cost V 0 bases and J 8 bases, with 11 bases left between them. The CDR3 extends over 14 amino acids. Per germline, CDR1 SGHNT and CDR2 YYREEE (reference sequence). The chain's CDR3 is CASSLESSAEKLFF. CDR3 sequence (DNA): TGTGCCAGCAGCTTGGAGTCCTCCGCGGAAAAACTGTTTTTT.

V and J are TRBV12-5 and TRBJ1-1; TRBD1 matches at 10 bases. Trimming took 2 bases from V and 3 from J; bases not matched to a gene: 6. Germline V CDR1 and CDR2: LGHNT, FRNRAP. The CDR3 contains 16 residues. CDR3 bases: TGTGCTAGTGGTTTGCCAGGGACAGGGGCCCACACTGAAGCTTTCTTT. It yields the protein CASGLPGTGAHTEAFF. The complete variable domain, with remaining parts taken from reference TRBV12-5 and TRBJ1-1, reads DARVTQTPRHKVTEMGQEVTMRCQPILGHNTVFWYRQTMMQGLELLAYFRNRAPLDDSGMPKDRFSAEMPDATLATLKIQPSEPRDSAVYFCASGLPGTGAHTEAFFGQGTRLTVV.

The chain joins TRBV14 to TRBJ1-1; 7 positions agree with TRBD1. J gave up 11 bases and V 0 bases, and 12 bases lay outside the gene matches. There are 15 residues in the CDR3. Germline V gene data show CDR1 as SGHDN and CDR2 as FVKESK. CDR3 sequence: CASSQDLSRGRRAFF. The CDR3 bases are TGTGCCAGCAGCCAAGATCTTTCGAGGGGGCGAAGGGCTTTCTTT.

This chain connects TRBV18 to TRBJ1-4, with 11 bases fitting TRBD1. Germline CDR1 KGHSH, CDR2 LQKENI. J gave up 7 bases and V 5 bases, and 6 bases lay outside the gene matches. The CDR3 totals 15 residues. This chain's CDR3 is CASSSRTGGGEKLFF. DNA for the CDR3: TGTGCCAGCTCATCAAGGACAGGGGGCGGTGAAAAACTGTTTTTT.

The J gene is TRBJ2-1, the V gene TRBV10-3; D might be TRBD1 or TRBD2, each matching 5 bases. Germline CDR1 ENHRY, CDR2 SYGVKD. The length of the CDR3 is 13 residues. V was trimmed by 6 bases and J by 3 bases, leaving 9 bases between them. CDR3 DNA sequence: TGTGCCATCAGGGGGGAATTCTACAATGAGCAGTTCTTC. Residues: CAIRGEFYNEQFF.

This rearrangement joins TRBV29-1 to TRBJ2-7, with D tentatively TRBD2 (6 bases). The CDR3 is 14 amino acids. Germline CDR1 reads SQVTM; CDR2 reads ANQGSEA. V gave up 1 base and J gave up 1 base, with 11 bases separating them. The CDR3 DNA is TGCAGCGTTGAAGGGGAGGTCGGATCCTACGAGCAGTACTTC. It is translated as CSVEGEVGSYEQYF.

CDR3 amino acids: CAIKGQDEKLFF. The DNA for the CDR3 is TGTGCCATAAAGGGGCAGGATGAAAAACTGTTTTTT. The chain combines TRBV2 with TRBJ1-4; D might be TRBD1 (5 bases). Germline V gives CDR1 SNHLY, CDR2 FYNNEI. The V end was cut by 10 bases, the J end by 6 bases, with 12 bases between. This CDR3 comprises 12 residues.

This chain links TRBV14 with TRBJ1-5; no clear D gene. V shed 0 bases and J shed 7 bases, with 19 bases lying between them. The CDR3 extends over 17 amino acids. Looked up from germline, CDR1 is SGHDN and CDR2 is FVKESK. The CDR3 DNA sequence: TGTGCCAGCAGCCAAGATTTGACATTCGCGGCGGGACAGCCCCAGCATTTT. Encoded protein: CASSQDLTFAAGQPQHF.

The V call is TRBV7-2, the J call TRBJ1-1; no firm D call. The germline V gene encodes CDR1 SGHTA and CDR2 FQGNSA. V shed 1 base and J shed 4 bases, with 10 bases lying between them. The CDR3 contains 14 residues. CDR3 DNA sequence: TGTGCCAGCAGCTTAGATAGTCCCAGCACTGAAGCTTTCTTT. It is translated as CASSLDSPSTEAFF.